These 7 T cell receptor beta chains were sequenced from one sample in a study of lymphopenia after photon versus proton radiotherapy. Profiled with immunoSEQ multiplex PCR; TCRdb holds only in-frame clones, not every one. The sample includes 26,000 or so clones, around 81% seen only once; the top ten take around 29%. The input for sequencing was peripheral blood, taken from a patient treated with photon-based radiotherapy. Receptor source: a man aged 45-65 years with gastric cancer.

V and J are TRBV6-6 and TRBJ2-1; no reliable D call. Germline V gene sequence: CDR1 MNHNY, CDR2 SVGAGI (reference sequence). This CDR3 is built from 12 residues. The germline V and J ends were trimmed by 5 bases and 3 bases, with 5 bases remaining between them. The CDR3 reads CASSEIYNEQFF. CDR3 DNA sequence: TGTGCCAGCAGTGAGATCTACAATGAGCAGTTCTTC.

The rearrangement uses TRBV7-9 and TRBJ1-1, with D maybe TRBD1 (6 bases). This CDR3 region has 15 residues. The V end was cut by 7 bases, the J end by 1 base, with 16 bases between. The germline V gene encodes CDR1 SEHNR and CDR2 FQNEAQ (reference sequence). The CDR3 loop is CASTLGVGANTEAFF. CDR3 bases: TGTGCCAGCACCCTGGGAGTGGGGGCGAACACTGAAGCTTTCTTT.

This clone was counted a single time. This rearrangement joins TRBV10-1 to TRBJ2-1, with TRBD2 identical over 10 bases. Germline values: CDR1 WNHNN, CDR2 SYGVQD (reference sequence). After removal of 4 bases from V and 0 bases from J, the junction contained 6 bases not matched to a gene. The length of the CDR3 is 17 residues. In nucleotides, the CDR3 is TGCGCCAGCAGTGGTGGACCTAGCGGGAGCTCCTACAATGAGCAGTTCTTC. Translating it yields CASSGGPSGSSYNEQFF.

V and J are TRBV29-1 and TRBJ1-1, with 8 bases that match TRBD1. With 8 bases clipped from V and 3 bases from J, the junction kept 8 bases outside the gene matches. The length of the CDR3 is 13 residues. Germline V gene sequence: CDR1 SQVTM, CDR2 ANQGSEA. The CDR3 reads CSPPDRGDTEAFF. In DNA form, the CDR3 reads TGCAGCCCGCCCGACAGGGGCGACACTGAAGCTTTCTTT.

The gene calls are TRBV5-6 and TRBJ2-5; D uncertain. Germline V gene lookup returns CDR1 SGHDT and CDR2 YYEEEE. V was pared by 0 bases and J by 5 bases, with 17 bases between. CDR3 size: 16 residues. The CDR3, as DNA: TGTGCCAGCAGCTTGGTTTCCGGAGTAATATCGGAGACCCAGTACTTC. Residues: CASSLVSGVISETQYF. The full variable domain, in which reference TRBV5-6 and TRBJ2-5 provide the parts outside the CDR3, is DAGVTQSPTHLIKTRGQQVTLRCSPKSGHDTVSWYQQALGQGPQFIFQYYEEEERQRGNFPDRFSGHQFPNYSSELNVNALLLGDSALYLCASSLVSGVISETQYFGPGTRLLVL.

This clone has a single count. The V call is TRBV15, the J call TRBJ1-5; unclear D gene. Germline loops: CDR1 LNHNV, CDR2 YYDKDF (reference sequence). With 0 bases removed from V and 7 bases from J, the gap between germline ends came to 4 bases. This CDR3 is built from 12 residues. CDR3 sequence reads: CATSRDRQPQHF. The DNA for the CDR3 is TGTGCCACCAGCAGAGACAGGCAGCCCCAGCATTTT.

The chain combines TRBV19 with TRBJ2-1, with D perhaps given as TRBD1 or TRBD2 (6 bases each). The germline gives CDR1 LNHDA, CDR2 SQIVND (reference sequence). The CDR3 contains 16 residues. Trimming left V 7 bases short and J 7 bases short, with 23 bases between. CDR3 amino acids: CASIISSPGGGNEQFF. DNA of the CDR3: TGTGCCAGTATCATCAGCTCGCCCGGAGGGGGTAATGAGCAGTTCTTC.